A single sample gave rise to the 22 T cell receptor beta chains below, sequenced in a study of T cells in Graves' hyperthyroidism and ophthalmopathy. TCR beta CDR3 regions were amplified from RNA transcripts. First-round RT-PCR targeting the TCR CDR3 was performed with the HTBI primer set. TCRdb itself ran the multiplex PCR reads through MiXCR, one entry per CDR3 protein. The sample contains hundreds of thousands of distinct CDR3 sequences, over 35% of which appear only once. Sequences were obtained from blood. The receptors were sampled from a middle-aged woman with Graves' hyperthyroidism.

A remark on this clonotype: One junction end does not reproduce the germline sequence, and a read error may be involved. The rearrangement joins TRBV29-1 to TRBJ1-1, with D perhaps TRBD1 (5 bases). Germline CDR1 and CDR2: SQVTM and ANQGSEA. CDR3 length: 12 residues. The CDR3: CSVGARATEASF. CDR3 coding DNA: TGCAGCGTTGGGGCCAGGGCCACTGAAGCTTCCTTT.

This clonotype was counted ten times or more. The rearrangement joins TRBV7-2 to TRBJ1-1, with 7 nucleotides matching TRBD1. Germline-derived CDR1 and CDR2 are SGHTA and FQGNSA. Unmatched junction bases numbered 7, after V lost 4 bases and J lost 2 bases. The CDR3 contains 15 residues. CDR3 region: CASSSTGTANTEAFF. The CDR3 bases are TGTGCCAGCAGCTCGACAGGGACAGCCAACACTGAAGCTTTCTTT.

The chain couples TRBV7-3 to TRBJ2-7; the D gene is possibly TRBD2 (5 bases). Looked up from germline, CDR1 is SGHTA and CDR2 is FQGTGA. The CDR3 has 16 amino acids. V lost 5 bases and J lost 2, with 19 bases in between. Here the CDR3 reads CASSHQDGNIPYEQYF. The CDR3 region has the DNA TGTGCCAGCAGCCACCAAGACGGGAACATACCCTACGAGCAGTACTTC.

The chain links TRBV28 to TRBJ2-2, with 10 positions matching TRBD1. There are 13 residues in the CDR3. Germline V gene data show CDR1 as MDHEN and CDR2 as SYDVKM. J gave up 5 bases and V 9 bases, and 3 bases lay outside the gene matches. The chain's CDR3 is CASRTGGTGELFF. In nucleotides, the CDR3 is TGTGCCAGTAGGACAGGGGGGACCGGGGAGCTGTTTTTT.

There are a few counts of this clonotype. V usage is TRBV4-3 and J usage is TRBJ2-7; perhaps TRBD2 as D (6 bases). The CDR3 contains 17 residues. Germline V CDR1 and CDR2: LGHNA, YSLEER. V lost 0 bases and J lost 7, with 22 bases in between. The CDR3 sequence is CASSQDRRGLKSREQYF. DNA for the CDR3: TGCGCCAGCAGCCAAGATAGGCGGGGTTTAAAGTCTAGGGAGCAGTACTTC.

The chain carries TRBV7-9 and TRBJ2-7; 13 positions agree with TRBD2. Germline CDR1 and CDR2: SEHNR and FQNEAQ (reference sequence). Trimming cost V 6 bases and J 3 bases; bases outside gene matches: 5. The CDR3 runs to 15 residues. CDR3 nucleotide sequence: TGTGCCAGCAGGTCCGGGACTAGCGGGGACTACGAGCAGTACTTC. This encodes CASRSGTSGDYEQYF.

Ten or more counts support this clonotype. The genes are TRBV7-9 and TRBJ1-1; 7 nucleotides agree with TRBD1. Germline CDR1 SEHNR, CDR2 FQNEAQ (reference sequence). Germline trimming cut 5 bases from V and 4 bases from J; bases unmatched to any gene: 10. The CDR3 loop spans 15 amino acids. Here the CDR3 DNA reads TGTGCCAGCAGCCAACCGACAGGGAGGAGCACTGAAGCTTTCTTT. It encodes CASSQPTGRSTEAFF.

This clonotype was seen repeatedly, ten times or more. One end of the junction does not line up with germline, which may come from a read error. As DNA, the CDR3 is TGTGCTAGCAGCCAAGAACCTAATCAGCCCCAGCATTTT. Protein product: CASSQEPNQPQHF. This chain joins TRBV4-3 and TRBJ1-5, with unresolved D. This CDR3 has 13 residues. Per the germline V gene, CDR1 is LGHNA and CDR2 is YSLEER.

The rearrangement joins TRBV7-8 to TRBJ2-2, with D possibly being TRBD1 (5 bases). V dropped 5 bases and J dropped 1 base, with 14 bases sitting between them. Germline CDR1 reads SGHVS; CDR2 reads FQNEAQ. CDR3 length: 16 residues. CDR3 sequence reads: CASSQGADGNTGELFF. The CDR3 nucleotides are TGTGCCAGCAGCCAAGGGGCCGACGGGAACACCGGGGAGCTGTTTTTT.

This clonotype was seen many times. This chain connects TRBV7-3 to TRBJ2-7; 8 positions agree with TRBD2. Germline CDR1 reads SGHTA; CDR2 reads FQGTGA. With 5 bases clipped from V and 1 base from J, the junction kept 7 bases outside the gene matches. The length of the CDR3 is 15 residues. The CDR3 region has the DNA TGTGCCAGCAGCCCTAGCGGCGGGGGGTCCTACGAGCAGTACTTC. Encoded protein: CASSPSGGGSYEQYF.

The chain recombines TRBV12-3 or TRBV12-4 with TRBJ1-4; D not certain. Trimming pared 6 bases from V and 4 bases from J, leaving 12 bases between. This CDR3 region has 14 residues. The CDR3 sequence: CASRPGGNNEKLFF. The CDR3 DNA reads TGTGCCAGCAGGCCGGGCGGCAATAATGAAAAACTGTTTTTT.

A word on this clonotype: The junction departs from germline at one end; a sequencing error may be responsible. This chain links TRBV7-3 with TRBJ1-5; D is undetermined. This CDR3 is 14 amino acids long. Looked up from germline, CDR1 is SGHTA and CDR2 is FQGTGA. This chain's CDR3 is CASGLGRMDQPQHF. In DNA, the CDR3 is TGTGCCAGCGGCTTAGGCCGAATGGACCAGCCCCAGCATTTT.

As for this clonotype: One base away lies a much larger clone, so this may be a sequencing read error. This chain's CDR3 is CSARPRAKRLLGDFF. The CDR3 DNA is TGCAGTGCTAGACCCCGGGCCAAACGACTTCTCGGGGATTTCTTT. The V and J genes are TRBV20-1 and TRBJ1-1, with D hard to call. The CDR3 length is 15 residues. V was clipped by 2 bases and J by 13 bases, with 26 bases between them. The germline V gene encodes CDR1 DFQATT and CDR2 SNEGSKA (reference sequence).

This CDR3 is CASSQDVATSYGYTF. CDR3 bases: TGTGCCAGCAGCCAAGATGTTGCAACCAGCTATGGCTACACCTTC. The V and J genes are TRBV3-1 and TRBJ1-2; D gene uncertain. The V end lost 0 bases, the J end lost 4 bases, and 12 bases lay between the germline ends. The CDR3 consists of 15 residues. Germline values: CDR1 LGHDT, CDR2 YNNKEL (reference sequence). The full variable domain, with the rest looked up from reference TRBV3-1 and TRBJ1-2, is DTAVSQTPKYLVTQMGNDKSIKCEQNLGHDTMYWYKQDSKKFLKIMFSYNNKELIINETVPNRFSPKSPDKAHLNLHINSLELGDSAVYFCASSQDVATSYGYTFGSGTRLTVV.

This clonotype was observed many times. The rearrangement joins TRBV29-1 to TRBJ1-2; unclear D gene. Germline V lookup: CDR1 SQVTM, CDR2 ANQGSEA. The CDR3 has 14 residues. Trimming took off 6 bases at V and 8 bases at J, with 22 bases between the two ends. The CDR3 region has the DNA TGCAGCGTAAAACCACCGTCTTCATGGAGGGGCTACACCTTC. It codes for CSVKPPSSWRGYTF.

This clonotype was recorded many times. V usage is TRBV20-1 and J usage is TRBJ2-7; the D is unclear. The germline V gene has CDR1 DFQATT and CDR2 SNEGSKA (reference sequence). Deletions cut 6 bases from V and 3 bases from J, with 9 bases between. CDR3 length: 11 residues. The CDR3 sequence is CSAPRFYEQYF. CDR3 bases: TGCAGTGCCCCGCGGTTCTACGAGCAGTACTTC.

For the CDR3, the DNA is TGTGCCAGCAGAAGCCGGGACAGCTCCTACAATGAGCAGTACTTC. Its translation: CASRSRDSSYNEQYF. The chain employs TRBV7-8 and TRBJ2-1; 7 bases are shared with TRBD1. The closer fit of TRBJ2-7 to the DNA end suggests the J call may be wrong. The CDR3 consists of 15 residues. Germline CDR1 SGHVS, CDR2 FQNEAQ.

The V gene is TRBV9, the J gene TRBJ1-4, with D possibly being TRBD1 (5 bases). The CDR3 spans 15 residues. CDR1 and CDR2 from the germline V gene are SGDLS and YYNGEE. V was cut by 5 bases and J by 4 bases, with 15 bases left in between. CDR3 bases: TGTGCCAGCAGAGGCGGGGGATTGGGTAATGAAAAACTGTTTTTT. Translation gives CASRGGGLGNEKLFF.

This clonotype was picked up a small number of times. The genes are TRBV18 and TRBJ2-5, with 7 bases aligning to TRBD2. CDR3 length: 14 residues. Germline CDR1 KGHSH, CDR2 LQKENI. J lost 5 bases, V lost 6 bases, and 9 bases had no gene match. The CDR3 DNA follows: TGTGCCAGCTCCCAGACTAGCCTACACGAGACCCAGTACTTC. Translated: CASSQTSLHETQYF.

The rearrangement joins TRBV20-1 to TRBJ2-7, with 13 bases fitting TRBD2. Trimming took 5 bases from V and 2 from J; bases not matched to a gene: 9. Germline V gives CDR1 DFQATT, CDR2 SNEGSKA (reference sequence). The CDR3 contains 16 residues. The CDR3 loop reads CSALTSGRLRPYEQYF. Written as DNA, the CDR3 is TGCAGTGCTCTGACTAGCGGGAGGTTGCGGCCCTACGAGCAGTACTTC.

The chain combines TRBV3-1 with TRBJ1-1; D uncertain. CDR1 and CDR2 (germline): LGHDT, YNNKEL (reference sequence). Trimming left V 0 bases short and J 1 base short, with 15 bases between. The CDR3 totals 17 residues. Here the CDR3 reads CASSQDMGVSSNTEAFF. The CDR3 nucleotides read TGTGCCAGCAGCCAAGATATGGGCGTCAGTTCGAACACTGAAGCTTTCTTT. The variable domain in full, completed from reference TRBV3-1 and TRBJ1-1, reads DTAVSQTPKYLVTQMGNDKSIKCEQNLGHDTMYWYKQDSKKFLKIMFSYNNKELIINETVPNRFSPKSPDKAHLNLHINSLELGDSAVYFCASSQDMGVSSNTEAFFGQGTRLTVV.

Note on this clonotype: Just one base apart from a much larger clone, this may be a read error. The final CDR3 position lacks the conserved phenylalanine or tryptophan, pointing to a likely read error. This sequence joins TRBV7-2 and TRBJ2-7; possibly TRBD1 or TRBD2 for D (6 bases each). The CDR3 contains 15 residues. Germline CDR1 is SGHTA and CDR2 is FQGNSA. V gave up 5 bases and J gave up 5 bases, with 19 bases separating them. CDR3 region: CASSPSRGQGHEQYL. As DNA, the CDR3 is TGTGCCAGCAGCCCGAGTCGGGGGCAGGGTCACGAGCAGTACCTC.